This paragraph covers one TCR beta chain sequence. This entry is derived from a study of T cells in Graves' hyperthyroidism and ophthalmopathy. Graves' hyperthyroidism is called stable when ophthalmopathy does not progress within 18 months. Patients aged 18 to 65 with hyperthyroidism were newly diagnosed, with duration under 2 months. Template material for amplifying TCR beta CDR3 regions consisted of RNA transcripts. When the TCR CDR3 underwent first-round RT-PCR, the HTBI primer set was used. MiXCR, run by TCRdb on the multiplex PCR reads, gives a single entry per CDR3 protein. The table includes some 770,000 distinct CDR3 sequences, around 17% detected once. The CDR3 runs to 16 residues. Germline lookup yields CDR1 SGHAT and CDR2 FQDESV (reference sequence). Losses at the gene ends were 5 bases for V and 3 bases for J; bases not matched to a gene: 8.

The V call is TRBV11-1, the J call TRBJ2-1, with 9 bases lining up with TRBD1. Specimen: blood. The receptor's source is a man younger than 35 with Graves' hyperthyroidism. CDR3 loop: CASSRGYRGLYNEQFF. For the CDR3, the DNA is TGTGCCAGCAGCCGGGGGTACAGGGGGCTCTACAATGAGCAGTTCTTC.